This T cell receptor (beta chain) was retrieved from a study of cytomegalovirus exposure and HLA in healthy donors. The PCR ran on 60 Vbeta and 13 Jbeta primers. Some clones are missing from TCRdb's copy, which holds only in-frame ones; the method was immunoSEQ multiplex PCR. The sample lists 150,000 to 200,000 clones, under 80% occurring once. This CDR3 comprises 14 residues. V shed 4 bases, J shed 9 bases, and the junction held 6 bases outside the gene matches. Per the germline V gene, CDR1 is MNHEY and CDR2 is SMNVEV (reference sequence). The sequencing sample was made of PBMCs. The clonotype originates from a female donor in good health and CMV-seronegative. The chain uses TRBV27 and TRBJ2-1; 10 bases are shared with TRBD2. CDR3 bases: TGTGCCAGCAGTTCGCTAGCGGGAGTAGGTGAGCAGTTCTTC. Its protein product is CASSSLAGVGEQFF.